These T cell receptor beta chains were read from a single sample in a study of shared clonotypes between healthy human individuals. Using immunoSEQ multiplex PCR, the repertoire was profiled, and TCRdb retains in-frame clones only, with some absent. This table holds 2 million to 2.5 million clones, under 97% found once. Sequenced material: naive CD4+ T cells sorted from blood. These receptors originate from a man between 18 and 35 years old in good health. The CDR3 runs from the conserved cysteine through the conserved F or W. The D gene is left open where the match is weak.

v_call d_call cdr3_aa
TRBV10-3 TRBD2 CAITRTSGAGELFF
TRBV7-9 - CASSLDRDNTEAFF
TRBV7-2 TRBD2 CASSLGLLAEFQETQYF
TRBV29-1 - CSVEGLNNEQFF
TRBV7-7 TRBD2 CASNFIGLAGGVLGDTQYF
TRBV6-6 - CASSYGVRTDTQYF
TRBV19 - CASSIASGTSYEQYF
TRBV9 - CASSVARTDTDTQYF
TRBV28 - CASSRTGIRTSTDTQYF
TRBV5-4 TRBD2 CASSLGLAGGPDGELFF
TRBV11-2 TRBD1 CASSLGQGAYEQYF
TRBV27 - CASSLTGLGYYEQYF
TRBV27 - CASSLGGEAFF
TRBV13 TRBD1 CASSSTGGSYGYTF
TRBV30 - CAWNPVNYGYTF
TRBV5-6 TRBD2 CASSWGTSGYEQYF
TRBV10-2 - CASLNDGGTTQYF
TRBV30 - CAWRRPASYNEQFF
TRBV7-8 TRBD2 CASLPFGRAEETQYF
TRBV6-4 TRBD2 CASSIAGGTGELFF
TRBV5-6 TRBD1 CASSSDRGHAGELFF
TRBV6-1 TRBD1 CASTSQGAGEKLFF
TRBV30 - CAWRREGQQYF
TRBV4-1 - CASSQTGQETQYF
TRBV11-2 TRBD1 CASSLTGGLYGYTF
TRBV6-1 - CASSETVGQSYEQYF
TRBV7-2 - CASSLAYTDTQYF
TRBV7-2 - CASTRTAGYGYTF
TRBV5-5 - CASSHEGSYNSPLHF
TRBV9 - CASSGGLYNEQFF
TRBV12-5 TRBD2 CASGSSGLAGPDTQYF